This T cell receptor beta chain was sequenced during a study of human T cells and chemical hapten exposure. Across the study: The study lasted approximately 26 weeks, and patients were dosed weekly with diphenylcyclopropenone on the scalp throughout.

Using its own MiXCR run on the RACE reads, TCRdb lists one record per CDR3 protein. Here the sample spans 70,000 to 100,000 distinct CDR3 sequences, approximately 8% being singletons. Overall study findings and caveats: Because all patients had alopecia, their immune responses might differ from healthy ones.

Time point meaning: patch test 1, 2 weeks after DPC sensitization. Treatment given: therapeutic diphenylcyclopropenone sensitization with weekly scalp DPC. This clonotype was observed at least ten times. The antigen remains unidentified. This CDR3 spans 17 amino acids. Germline CDR1 reads SGHNT; CDR2 reads YYREEE (reference sequence). V shed 5 bases and J 0 bases; nucleotides not matched to a gene: 10. Material: whole blood, obtained in connection with sensitization to the hapten diphenylcyclopropenone (DPC). The receptor's source is a woman in her twenties or thirties with alopecia areata. Some clones in this sample may be carry-over from other donors' samples. The chain employs TRBV5-4 and TRBJ2-3, with 9 bases lining up with TRBD2. The CDR3 DNA sequence: TGTGCCAGCAGGGGGGGTAGCGGGGGAGATAGCACAGATACGCAGTATTTT. Amino acid sequence: CASRGGSGGDSTDTQYF.